The 27 T cell receptor beta chains given below trace back to one sample, sequenced in a study of blood T cell repertoires in COVID-19. Libraries were prepared by immunoSEQ multiplex PCR; TCRdb keeps only in-frame clonotypes and omits some of them. This table has about 120,000 clones, more than 70% appearing once. Sequenced: peripheral blood. The receptors here all came from a woman aged 80 or older with acute or convalescent COVID-19.

This chain links TRBV12-3 or TRBV12-4 with TRBJ2-7, with no clear D. The length of the CDR3 is 11 residues. V was pared by 6 bases and J by 6 bases, with 9 bases between. CDR3 in amino acids: CASSVTGEQYF. CDR3 bases: TGTGCCAGCAGCGTAACGGGCGAGCAGTACTTC.

This chain connects TRBV2 to TRBJ2-1; D is possibly TRBD2 (6 bases). Trimming took 0 bases from V and 10 from J, leaving 10 bases between them. CDR3 length: 13 amino acids. Germline CDR1 reads SNHLY; CDR2 reads FYNNEI. The CDR3 DNA follows: TGTGCCAGCAGTGAAGCTGCTGGGGGGGAGCAGTTCTTC. Amino acids: CASSEAAGGEQFF.

The chain is built from TRBV19 and TRBJ2-3, with TRBD2 identical over 8 bases. Trimming removed 5 bases from V and 2 bases from J; junction bases left unmatched: 15. The length of the CDR3 is 18 residues. Germline V gene sequence: CDR1 LNHDA, CDR2 SQIVND (reference sequence). The CDR3 DNA reads TGTGCCAGTAGTGGCGGGACTAGTACCTACCACCCCACAGATACGCAGTATTTT. It codes for CASSGGTSTYHPTDTQYF.

The DNA of the CDR3 is TGTGCCAGCAGCTTAGACACAAGCTCTGGAAACACCATATATTTT. Translation: CASSLDTSSGNTIYF. J is TRBJ1-3 and V is TRBV7-2; D is undetermined. Per the germline V gene, CDR1 is SGHTA and CDR2 is FQGNSA. V lost 1 base and J lost 0, with 7 bases in between. CDR3 length: 15 amino acids.

The rearrangement uses TRBV5-1 and TRBJ1-4, with TRBD1 matching over 8 bases. The CDR3 covers 16 residues. V was clipped by 1 base and J by 7 bases; unmatched bases: 9. Germline V gene lookup returns CDR1 SGHRS and CDR2 YFSETQ. The CDR3 sequence: CASSLTFGQGGEKLFF. The CDR3 DNA is TGCGCCAGCAGCTTGACGTTTGGACAGGGAGGTGAAAAACTGTTTTTT.

The genes are TRBV18 and TRBJ2-7; 9 positions agree with TRBD1. CDR1 is KGHSH, CDR2 LQKENI, per germline. Losses at the gene ends were 3 bases for V and 1 base for J; bases not matched to a gene: 4. The CDR3 runs to 15 residues. CDR3 in amino acids: CASSPGQGESYEQYF. The CDR3 region has the DNA TGTGCCAGCTCACCGGGACAGGGTGAATCCTACGAGCAGTACTTC.

The rearrangement links TRBV5-6 to TRBJ2-5; a weak D match, TRBD2 (5 bases). Trimming stripped 2 bases from V and 5 bases from J, with 10 bases between. The CDR3 runs 13 residues. Germline CDR1 reads SGHDT; CDR2 reads YYEEEE. CDR3 DNA: TGTGCCAGCAGCTTCTCAAGAGGGGAGACCCAGTACTTC. Translated, it gives CASSFSRGETQYF.

The chain carries TRBV3-1 (or the pseudogene TRBV3-2) and TRBJ2-1; 8 bases are a match to TRBD2. The CDR3 is 14 amino acids. Per the germline V gene, CDR1 is LGHDT and CDR2 is YNNKEL (reference sequence). Trimming at V came to 4 bases and at J to 5 bases, leaving 4 bases not matched to a gene. The CDR3: CASSPSGPDNEQFF. The CDR3 DNA follows: TGTGCCAGCAGCCCTAGCGGGCCCGACAATGAGCAGTTCTTC.

This clone came up once. The chain is built from TRBV4-3 and TRBJ2-7; TRBD1 aligns across 9 bases. This CDR3 comprises 14 residues. V shed 0 bases and J 3 bases; nucleotides not matched to a gene: 0. CDR1 is LGHNA and CDR2 is YSLEER in the germline V gene. CDR3 in amino acids: CASSQEDRGYEQYF. In DNA, the CDR3 is TGCGCCAGCAGCCAAGAGGACAGGGGCTACGAGCAGTACTTC.

This clone has only one observation. V is TRBV27 and J is TRBJ2-7; D not certain. The CDR3 is 13 amino acids. V lost 6 bases, J lost 0 bases, and 9 bases lay in between. Germline values: CDR1 MNHEY, CDR2 SMNVEV (reference sequence). CDR3 in DNA: TGTGCCAGCAGCTTCGGTTACTCCTACGAGCAGTACTTC. This encodes CASSFGYSYEQYF.

The chain uses TRBV7-2 and TRBJ1-5, with 8 positions matching TRBD1. The trim removed 4 bases at V and 7 bases at J, leaving 6 bases unmatched. Looked up from germline, CDR1 is SGHTA and CDR2 is FQGNSA. The CDR3 runs to 14 residues. The chain's CDR3 is CASSSRTGNQPQHF. CDR3 sequence (DNA): TGTGCCAGCAGCTCCCGGACAGGGAACCAGCCCCAGCATTTT.

The chain carries TRBV15 and TRBJ2-5, with D perhaps TRBD2 (5 bases). Germline values: CDR1 LNHNV, CDR2 YYDKDF (reference sequence). This CDR3 has 13 residues. V was shortened by 4 bases and J by 7 bases, with 13 bases between the two germline ends. CDR3 coding DNA: TGTGCCACCAGCACAGCGGTTCCAGGGACCCAGTACTTC. It yields the protein CATSTAVPGTQYF.

The chain uses TRBV15 and TRBJ1-5; 8 nucleotides align to TRBD1. Trimming cost V 4 bases and J 0 bases; bases outside gene matches: 2. Per germline, CDR1 LNHNV and CDR2 YYDKDF (reference sequence). The CDR3 consists of 15 residues. In DNA, the CDR3 is TGTGCCACCAGCATGGACAGGGATAGCAATCAGCCCCAGCATTTT. Translating it yields CATSMDRDSNQPQHF.

The V and J genes are TRBV9 and TRBJ2-7; 13 nucleotides agree with TRBD2. CDR1 SGDLS and CDR2 YYNGEE come from the germline V gene. Losses at the gene ends were 4 bases for V and 5 bases for J; bases not matched to a gene: 6. This CDR3 has 15 residues. CDR3 residues: CASSSPGLAGNEQYF. The CDR3 DNA sequence: TGTGCCAGCAGCTCCCCGGGACTAGCGGGAAACGAGCAGTACTTC.

The chain uses TRBV10-3 and TRBJ2-5, with D perhaps matching TRBD1 (5 bases). Trimming removed 0 bases at V and 5 bases at J, with 10 bases between. The CDR3 contains 14 residues. Per the germline V gene, CDR1 is ENHRY and CDR2 is SYGVKD. CDR3 DNA: TGTGCCATCAGTGAGTCGGCGGCAGGGGAGACCCAGTACTTC. It specifies CAISESAAGETQYF.

The chain joins TRBV4-2 to TRBJ1-5; 9 bases align to TRBD1. This CDR3 region has 16 residues. The V gene's germline CDR1 is LGHNA and CDR2 YNFKEQ. The trim removed 1 base at V and 4 bases at J, leaving 5 bases unmatched. CDR3 protein: CASSQGQGGKNQPQHF. The CDR3 DNA reads as TGTGCCAGCAGCCAAGGACAGGGGGGGAAGAATCAGCCCCAGCATTTT.

This sequence joins TRBV5-6 and TRBJ1-2, with 8 bases fitting TRBD1. The CDR3 covers 15 residues. With V trimmed by 3 bases and J by 8 bases, 12 bases remained unmatched. In germline, CDR1 is SGHDT, CDR2 YYEEEE. CDR3 in DNA: TGTGCCAGCAGCTGGGACCGACAGGGGAGGGAGGGCTACACCTTC. Amino acid sequence: CASSWDRQGREGYTF. The whole variable domain, remainder taken from reference TRBV5-6 and TRBJ1-2, is DAGVTQSPTHLIKTRGQQVTLRCSPKSGHDTVSWYQQALGQGPQFIFQYYEEEERQRGNFPDRFSGHQFPNYSSELNVNALLLGDSALYLCASSWDRQGREGYTFGSGTRLTVV.

This clone was counted once. Other DNA sequences of this sample code for an identical CDR3. J is TRBJ2-7 and V is TRBV19; no clear D gene. Germline values: CDR1 LNHDA, CDR2 SQIVND (reference sequence). The CDR3 loop spans 11 amino acids. Trimming took off 3 bases at V and 4 bases at J, with 4 bases between the two ends. The CDR3 DNA sequence: TGTGCCAGTAGTATCGGGTACGAGCAGTACTTC. Protein product: CASSIGYEQYF.

This clone was observed a single time. This chain links TRBV5-6 with TRBJ2-6; the D is unclear. Germline loops: CDR1 SGHDT, CDR2 YYEEEE. There are 15 residues in the CDR3. V shed 0 bases and J shed 2 bases, with 6 bases lying between them. The CDR3 loop reads CASSLDGAGANVLTF. In DNA, the CDR3 is TGTGCCAGCAGCTTGGACGGTGCTGGGGCCAACGTCCTGACTTTC.

The chain uses TRBV5-6 and TRBJ1-3, with 7 bases identical to TRBD1. The germline CDR1 and CDR2 sequences are SGHDT and YYEEEE. CDR3 length equals 13 residues. J was trimmed by 7 bases and V by 2 bases; bases with no gene match: 3. DNA of the CDR3: TGTGCCAGCAGCTTCGGCAGGGGGAACACCATATATTTT. This encodes CASSFGRGNTIYF. The full variable domain, rest sourced from reference TRBV5-6 and TRBJ1-3, is DAGVTQSPTHLIKTRGQQVTLRCSPKSGHDTVSWYQQALGQGPQFIFQYYEEEERQRGNFPDRFSGHQFPNYSSELNVNALLLGDSALYLCASSFGRGNTIYFGEGSWLTVV.

The rearrangement uses TRBV28 and TRBJ1-5; D might be TRBD1 (5 bases). V gave up 10 bases and J gave up 2 bases, with 21 bases separating them. In germline, CDR1 is MDHEN, CDR2 SYDVKM. This CDR3 spans 16 amino acids. For the CDR3, the DNA is TGTGCCATTCGCCTCGGGGGGAATTTAGGCAATCAGCCCCAGCATTTT. Translating gives CAIRLGGNLGNQPQHF.

This clone was detected only once. The chain joins TRBV6-5 to TRBJ1-2; D gene unclear. The V end was cut by 11 bases, the J end by 6 bases, with 19 bases between. The germline V gene has CDR1 MNHEY and CDR2 SVGAGI. The CDR3 is 13 amino acids. The CDR3 loop reads CASKIGRIHGYTF. The CDR3, as DNA: TGTGCCTCCAAGATCGGGAGGATCCATGGCTACACCTTC.

The CDR3 sequence: CASSLGSGANTGELFF. The DNA of the CDR3 is TGTGCCAGCAGCTTAGGATCAGGGGCAAACACCGGGGAGCTGTTTTTT. V is TRBV11-2 and J is TRBJ2-2; D possibly corresponds to TRBD1 (6 bases). V dropped 1 base and J dropped 2 bases, with 11 bases sitting between them. Germline V gene data show CDR1 as SGHAT and CDR2 as FQNNGV. There are 16 residues in the CDR3.

The CDR3 protein is CASSQAVSYEQYF. The DNA of the CDR3 is TGCGCCAGCAGCCAAGCGGTAAGCTACGAGCAGTACTTC. The rearrangement joins TRBV4-3 to TRBJ2-7; D remains unclear. Germline V gene data show CDR1 as LGHNA and CDR2 as YSLEER. The CDR3 has 13 residues. Trimming took off 1 base at V and 3 bases at J, with 7 bases between the two ends.

V usage is TRBV3-1 (or the pseudogene TRBV3-2) and J usage is TRBJ2-5; TRBD1 is a possible D gene (6 bases). This CDR3 spans 15 amino acids. V shed 3 bases and J shed 1 base, with 12 bases lying between them. Germline loops: CDR1 LGHDT, CDR2 YNNKEL (reference sequence). As DNA, the CDR3 is TGTGCCAGCAGCCAGGCCCCGACAGGCCAAGAGACCCAGTACTTC. Amino acid sequence: CASSQAPTGQETQYF.

This chain joins TRBV9 and TRBJ1-5, with 9 bases fitting TRBD1. Germline lookup yields CDR1 SGDLS and CDR2 YYNGEE. This CDR3 spans 15 amino acids. With 5 bases clipped from V and 4 bases from J, the junction kept 7 bases outside the gene matches. The CDR3 is CASSAQGARNQPQHF. CDR3 DNA: TGTGCCAGCAGTGCACAGGGGGCCAGGAATCAGCCCCAGCATTTT.

The genes are TRBV5-6 and TRBJ2-7, with TRBD2 matching 7 bases. This CDR3 region has 15 residues. The V segment lost 2 bases and the J segment 1 base; nucleotides outside the gene matches: 6. Looked up from germline, CDR1 is SGHDT and CDR2 is YYEEEE. In DNA, the CDR3 is TGTGCCAGCAGCTTTGGGCCTAGCGGTTCCTACGAGCAGTACTTC. Its protein is CASSFGPSGSYEQYF.